Below are 14 T cell receptor beta chains sequenced from a single sample in a study of chemoradiotherapy in HPV16-positive cancers. The repertoire was sequenced with immunoSEQ multiplex PCR; TCRdb's copy has only in-frame clones and lacks some. The sample holds approximately 14,000 clones, roughly 80% seen once. This specimen was collected from a patient who underwent chemoradiotherapy. These receptors all come from a human donor with HPV-associated anogenital cancer.

In its sample, this clone was seen a few times. The chain combines TRBV11-3 with TRBJ2-1; D is possibly TRBD1 (6 bases). CDR1 and CDR2 from the germline V gene are SGHNT and YENEEA. The V end lost 6 bases, the J end lost 4 bases, and 16 bases lay between the germline ends. The CDR3 totals 15 residues. In nucleotides, the CDR3 is TGTGCCAGCAGTTCCCGGGACAAGACTTACAATGAGCAGTTCTTC. Translation gives CASSSRDKTYNEQFF.

The J gene is TRBJ2-2, the V gene TRBV11-2; D gene uncertain. The V end was cut by 2 bases, the J end by 1 base, with 5 bases between. Per the germline V gene, CDR1 is SGHAT and CDR2 is FQNNGV. The CDR3 has 14 residues. The chain's CDR3 is CASSLNRNTGELFF. CDR3 DNA sequence: TGTGCCAGCAGCTTAAATAGGAACACCGGGGAGCTGTTTTTT.

Here the CDR3 DNA reads TGTGCCGGGGGTTATGGCTACACCTTC. It is translated as CAGGYGYTF. The rearrangement uses TRBV21-1 and TRBJ1-2. TRBV21-1 is assigned pseudogene status. The CDR3 sequence is 9 residues long.

The rearrangement joins TRBV9 to TRBJ2-1; D uncertain. Germline V gene data show CDR1 as SGDLS and CDR2 as YYNGEE. This CDR3 has 17 amino acids. Trimming cost V 0 bases and J 0 bases, with 13 bases left between them. The CDR3 nucleotides read TGTGCCAGCAGCGTAGAAGGCGACTTCAGCTCCTACAATGAGCAGTTCTTC. Amino acid sequence: CASSVEGDFSSYNEQFF.

This clone was counted only a few times. The gene calls are TRBV2 and TRBJ1-2, with 7 bases lining up with TRBD1. The ends lost 5 bases at V and 8 bases at J; junction bases unmatched: 5. Germline V lookup: CDR1 SNHLY, CDR2 FYNNEI. The CDR3 has 12 amino acids. The CDR3 loop reads CASSRQGEGYTF. The CDR3 nucleotides are TGTGCCAGCAGTCGACAGGGAGAGGGCTACACCTTC.

The genes are TRBV4-2 and TRBJ1-3, with a tentative D call TRBD1 (5 bases). The germline CDR1 and CDR2 sequences are LGHNA and YNFKEQ. Trimming pared 0 bases from V and 0 bases from J, leaving 15 bases between. This CDR3 is built from 18 residues. CDR3 nucleotides: TGTGCCAGCAGCCAAGATCCTATTCGGGGGGACTCTGGAAACACCATATATTTT. This encodes CASSQDPIRGDSGNTIYF.

This chain links TRBV7-9 with TRBJ2-1; D gene uncertain. This CDR3 region has 16 residues. Trimming removed 4 bases from V and 0 bases from J, with 13 bases in between. CDR1 is SEHNR and CDR2 is FQNEAQ in the germline V gene (reference sequence). The CDR3, as DNA: TGTGCCAGCAGCTCGAATCGCGCCAGCTCCTACAATGAGCAGTTCTTC. Protein: CASSSNRASSYNEQFF. Complete variable domain (other parts from reference TRBV7-9 and TRBJ2-1): DTGVSQNPRHKITKRGQNVTFRCDPISEHNRLYWYRQTLGQGPEFLTYFQNEAQLEKSRLLSDRFSAERPKGSFSTLEIQRTEQGDSAMYLCASSSNRASSYNEQFFGPGTRLTVL.

The chain joins TRBV11-1 to TRBJ2-7, with D perhaps TRBD2 (5 bases). V was pared by 6 bases and J by 2 bases, with 11 bases between. The germline V gene has CDR1 SGHAT and CDR2 FQDESV (reference sequence). CDR3 length equals 13 residues. This CDR3 reads CASRGQRTYEQYF. The CDR3 DNA reads as TGTGCCAGCAGAGGGCAGCGGACCTACGAGCAGTACTTC.

The rearrangement uses TRBV20-1 and TRBJ1-1, with unresolved D. There are 11 residues in the CDR3. The germline V and J ends were trimmed by 0 bases and 8 bases, with 7 bases remaining between them. Germline loops: CDR1 DFQATT, CDR2 SNEGSKA (reference sequence). Written as DNA, the CDR3 is TGCAGTGCTAGAGATCCGGGAGAAGCTTTCTTT. The encoded protein is CSARDPGEAFF.

This clone has just one count. The chain recombines TRBV7-8 with TRBJ2-2; tentatively, D is TRBD1 (7 bases). This CDR3 has 14 residues. V lost 2 bases and J 6 bases, leaving 10 bases between the germline ends. Germline CDR1 SGHVS, CDR2 FQNEAQ. The CDR3 loop reads CASSLTGEAGELFF. The CDR3 nucleotides are TGTGCCAGCAGCTTAACAGGGGAGGCCGGGGAGCTGTTTTTT.

This clone showed up just a few times. The chain links TRBV4-1 to TRBJ2-7; 9 bases align to TRBD1. The CDR3 spans 14 residues. Looked up from germline, CDR1 is MGHRA and CDR2 is YSYEKL. V dropped 4 bases and J dropped 6; count of bases not matched to a gene: 7. This chain's CDR3 is CASSPGTGYSEQYF. The CDR3 DNA sequence: TGCGCCAGCAGCCCGGGGACAGGGTATTCCGAGCAGTACTTC.

The chain couples TRBV14 to TRBJ1-5; TRBD1 matches 7 bases. Per germline, CDR1 SGHDN and CDR2 FVKESK. Losses at the gene ends were 4 bases for V and 3 bases for J; bases not matched to a gene: 12. This CDR3 spans 17 amino acids. CDR3 nucleotides: TGTGCCAGCAGCCCGTTGACAGGGACCTTACCCAATCAGCCCCAGCATTTT. Residues: CASSPLTGTLPNQPQHF.

The CDR3 sequence is CASSRGASTDTQYF. DNA of the CDR3: TGTGCCAGCAGCCGGGGGGCAAGCACAGATACGCAGTATTTT. V gene TRBV25-1 combines with J gene TRBJ2-3; TRBD2 might be the D (7 bases). The CDR3 is 14 amino acids. Trimming took 6 bases from V and 0 from J, leaving 10 bases between them. Germline V gene sequence: CDR1 MGHDK, CDR2 SYGVNS. The full variable domain, completed using reference TRBV25-1 and TRBJ2-3, is EADIYQTPRYLVIGTGKKITLECSQTMGHDKMYWYQQDPGMELHLIHYSYGVNSTEKGDLSSESTVSRIRTEHFPLTLESARPSHTSQYLCASSRGASTDTQYFGPGTRLTVL.

The count of this clone is one. The chain recombines TRBV5-4 with TRBJ2-5, with D perhaps TRBD2 (5 bases). Trimming took off 1 base at V and 5 bases at J, with 12 bases between the two ends. The CDR3 is made up of 14 amino acids. Per the germline V gene, CDR1 is SGHNT and CDR2 is YYREEE (reference sequence). The CDR3 reads CASSLIKGAETQYF. The CDR3 DNA reads TGTGCCAGCAGCTTGATTAAGGGAGCGGAGACCCAGTACTTC.